Listed below are T cell receptor beta chains from one sample, sequenced in a study of radiotherapy plus CTLA-4 blockade in lung cancer. Libraries were prepared by immunoSEQ multiplex PCR; TCRdb keeps only in-frame clonotypes and omits some of them. This sample yields tens of thousands of clones, of which 80% to 85% are seen a single time; about 25% belongs to the top ten. The sequenced sample was peripheral blood, obtained from a patient treated with radiotherapy plus ipilimumab. The receptors shown here come from a human donor with non-small cell lung cancer that progressed on radiotherapy plus ipilimumab. Each CDR3 is given with its conserved first and last residue. Fields, in order: D gene, V gene, J gene, CDR3 length, clone size, CDR3 protein, CDR3 DNA. A D gene is named only where the DNA matches it firmly. The listing skips clone size in some rows; elsewhere it reads once, few, many or a size class.

NA	TRBV10-3	TRBJ2-7	14	few	CAISDLDSSYEQYF	TGTGCCATCAGTGACCTGGACAGCTCCTACGAGCAGTACTTC
NA	TRBV19	TRBJ1-1	13	many	CASSISVNTEAFF	TGTGCCAGTAGTATCAGTGTGAACACTGAAGCTTTCTTT
NA	TRBV4-1	TRBJ2-6	16	NA	CASSQEDRTGANVLTF	TGCGCCAGCAGCCAAGAAGACAGGACCGGGGCCAACGTCCTGACTTTC
NA	TRBV19	TRBJ2-3	13	NA	CASSIQGTDTQYF	TGTGCCAGTAGTATACAGGGCACAGATACGCAGTATTTT
NA	TRBV28	TRBJ2-6	13	few	CASLKSGANVLTF	TGTGCCAGCCTTAAATCTGGGGCCAACGTCCTGACTTTC
NA	TRBV5-4	TRBJ2-1	14	NA	CASSLAGWYNEQFF	TGTGCCAGCAGCTTAGCCGGTTGGTACAATGAGCAGTTCTTC
NA	TRBV18	TRBJ1-1	14	NA	CASSPRQLNTEAFF	TGTGCCAGCTCACCACGACAGCTTAACACTGAAGCTTTCTTT
TRBD2	TRBV5-1	TRBJ2-1	16	once	CASSSDHAGLANEQFF	TGCGCCAGCAGCTCGGACCACGCGGGACTAGCTAATGAGCAGTTCTTC
TRBD2	TRBV11-3	TRBJ2-1	15	NA	CASSLELAGINEQFF	TGTGCCAGCAGCTTAGAACTAGCGGGAATCAATGAGCAGTTCTTC
NA	TRBV13	TRBJ2-7	12	once	CASSRGAYEQYF	TGTGCCAGCAGCCGGGGAGCCTACGAGCAGTACTTC
NA	TRBV28	TRBJ1-5	13	NA	CASSLAGNQPQHF	TGTGCCAGCAGTTTGGCAGGGAATCAGCCCCAGCATTTT
NA	TRBV19	TRBJ1-5	15	NA	CASSQRTPGNQPQHF	TGTGCCAGTAGTCAGAGGACCCCGGGCAATCAGCCCCAGCATTTT
NA	TRBV6-5	TRBJ1-1	14	NA	CASSSSFSNTEAFF	TGTGCCAGCAGTTCATCATTCAGTAACACTGAAGCTTTCTTT
NA	TRBV19	TRBJ2-5	20	NA	CASSIDQPHRDRLAQETQYF	TGTGCCAGTAGTATAGATCAACCCCACAGGGACCGGCTAGCGCAAGAGACCCAGTACTTC
NA	TRBV6-5	TRBJ2-7	11	NA	CASSAVGEQYF	TGTGCCAGCAGTGCCGTGGGAGAGCAGTACTTC
NA	TRBV5-1	TRBJ2-2	16	NA	CASSKGHDLITGELFF	TGCGCCAGCAGCAAGGGCCATGACCTGATCACCGGGGAGCTGTTTTTT
TRBD1	TRBV28	TRBJ2-2	16	NA	CASLTWTGRVTGELFF	TGTGCCAGCTTAACCTGGACAGGGCGGGTCACCGGGGAGCTGTTTTTT
NA	TRBV19	TRBJ2-5	14	NA	CASRSRTAQETQYF	TGTGCCAGTAGGTCTCGGACGGCCCAAGAGACCCAGTACTTC
NA	TRBV15	TRBJ2-7	15	NA	CATSRESGYSYEQYF	TGTGCCACCAGCAGAGAATCCGGGTACTCCTACGAGCAGTACTTC
TRBD2	TRBV9	TRBJ2-3	16	NA	CASSLGTSGGTDTQYF	TGTGCCAGCAGCCTCGGGACTAGCGGGGGCACAGATACGCAGTATTTT
NA	TRBV7-2	TRBJ2-1	18	NA	CASSLRHLTSLGAGEQFF	TGTGCCAGCAGCCTCCGGCACCTAACTAGTCTTGGTGCTGGCGAGCAGTTCTTC
NA	TRBV5-6	TRBJ1-1	13	few	CASSLGLNTEAFF	TGTGCCAGCAGCTTGGGACTAAACACTGAAGCTTTCTTT
TRBD1	TRBV4-1	TRBJ2-1	14	once	CASSPVTGDNEQFF	TGCGCCAGCAGCCCCGTGACAGGGGACAATGAGCAGTTCTTC
TRBD2	TRBV2	TRBJ2-3	13	NA	CAGSGRLTDTQYF	TGTGCCGGTAGCGGGAGGTTAACAGATACGCAGTATTTT
NA	TRBV5-4	TRBJ1-3	16	NA	CASSLPGQSSGNTIYF	TGTGCCAGCAGCTTACCCGGACAGAGCTCTGGAAACACCATATATTTT
NA	TRBV27	TRBJ2-2	17	once	CASSFGVVTMNTGELFF	TGTGCCAGCAGTTTTGGGGTGGTAACAATGAACACCGGGGAGCTGTTTTTT
NA	TRBV4-1	TRBJ2-1	16	NA	CASSRSSERRWDEQFF	TGCGCCAGCAGCCGGTCCAGTGAGCGTCGCTGGGATGAGCAGTTCTTC
NA	TRBV18	TRBJ2-1	12	NA	CASSPAVLGQFF	TGTGCCAGCTCACCAGCAGTTTTAGGGCAGTTCTTC
TRBD2	TRBV11-2	TRBJ2-2	16	few	CASSLRAGGSTGELFF	TGTGCCAGCAGCTTGCGGGCGGGGGGAAGCACCGGGGAGCTGTTTTTT
NA	TRBV5-6	TRBJ2-7	12	NA	CASSRDSYEQYF	TGTGCCAGCAGCCGCGACAGCTACGAGCAGTACTTC
TRBD2	TRBV10-3	TRBJ2-5	16	NA	CAIQKGTSGTQETQYF	TGTGCCATCCAAAAAGGGACTAGCGGGACCCAAGAGACCCAGTACTTC
NA	TRBV15	TRBJ1-2	14	NA	CATSRDQGNYGYTF	TGTGCCACCAGCAGAGACCAGGGCAACTATGGCTACACCTTC
NA	TRBV7-6	TRBJ2-3	15	NA	CASSDSRQYTDTQYF	TGTGCCAGCAGCGATAGCCGGCAGTACACAGATACGCAGTATTTT
NA	TRBV7-8	TRBJ1-2	14	once	CASSFRDSSYGYTF	TGTGCCAGCAGCTTTCGGGATTCTTCCTATGGCTACACCTTC
NA	TRBV10-2	TRBJ2-7	14	NA	CASSEAFSSYEQYF	TGCGCCAGCAGTGAGGCTTTTAGCTCCTACGAGCAGTACTTC
NA	TRBV7-9	TRBJ2-3	16	NA	CASSARLAEGGDTQYF	TGTGCCAGCAGCGCCCGACTAGCCGAGGGGGGAGATACGCAGTATTTT
TRBD1	TRBV27	TRBJ1-2	15	NA	CASSPQRTGHYGYTF	TGTGCCAGCAGTCCCCAGAGGACAGGACACTATGGCTACACCTTC
NA	TRBV6-1	TRBJ1-5	14	few	CASSAWGGNQPQHF	TGTGCCAGCAGTGCTTGGGGGGGCAATCAGCCCCAGCATTTT
NA	TRBV4-2	TRBJ1-1	15	NA	CASTNSAGPNTEAFF	TGTGCCAGCACCAACAGTGCAGGGCCGAACACTGAAGCTTTCTTT
TRBD1	TRBV18	TRBJ2-5	14	NA	CASSEGQGKETQYF	TGTGCCAGCTCAGAGGGACAGGGCAAAGAGACCCAGTACTTC
NA	TRBV14	TRBJ2-2	17	once	CASSQDRGWENTGELFF	TGTGCCAGCAGCCAAGATCGGGGGTGGGAGAACACCGGGGAGCTGTTTTTT
TRBD2	TRBV28	TRBJ2-2	13	NA	CASSLAGAGELFF	TGTGCCAGCAGCCTAGCGGGAGCCGGGGAGCTGTTTTTT
TRBD2	TRBV5-1	TRBJ2-3	15	once	CASSLLAAFTDTQYF	TGCGCCAGCAGCTTGCTAGCGGCATTCACAGATACGCAGTATTTT
NA	TRBV7-2	TRBJ2-5	13	NA	CASSLVQGETQYF	TGTGCCAGCAGCTTAGTCCAGGGGGAGACCCAGTACTTC
NA	TRBV11-2	TRBJ2-1	13	NA	CASSLGLNNEQFF	TGTGCCAGCAGCTTAGGACTCAACAATGAGCAGTTCTTC
TRBD1	TRBV28	TRBJ1-5	14	NA	CASSPRQGHQPQHF	TGTGCCAGCAGCCCTCGACAGGGACATCAGCCCCAGCATTTT
NA	TRBV6-1	TRBJ1-5	14	NA	CASSEVGSHQPQHF	TGTGCCAGCAGTGAAGTGGGCAGCCATCAGCCCCAGCATTTT
NA	TRBV30	TRBJ2-5	16	NA	CAWSKATGRQAETQYF	TGTGCCTGGAGTAAAGCAACAGGGCGCCAAGCGGAGACCCAGTACTTC
TRBD2	TRBV10-1	TRBJ2-2	14	NA	CASSTSGSTGELFF	TGCGCCAGCAGCACTAGCGGGTCAACCGGGGAGCTGTTTTTT